This TCR beta chain derives from a study of OX40 agonist ivuxolimab in advanced cancers. General study points: Within 6 weeks, CD4+ and CD8+ blood T cells expanded clonally at 0.1 to 3.0 mg/kg.

For this clone: Antigen specificity is unknown.

Only in-frame clones appear in the TCRdb table, and some are missing; sequencing was by immunoSEQ multiplex PCR. The data contain about 18,000 clones, approximately 83% of them singletons. The V gene's germline CDR1 is SGHTA and CDR2 FQGNSA. CDR3 length: 19 amino acids. With V trimmed by 5 bases and J by 2 bases, 16 bases remained unmatched. Samples of blood were obtained at baseline, on cycle 4 day 1, and on cycle 7 day 1. Sequencing was performed on CD4+ or CD8+ T cells sorted from blood, taken in a trial of the OX40 agonist ivuxolimab. The J gene is TRBJ2-3, the V gene TRBV7-2, with 10 bases identical to TRBD2. The clonotype was recovered from an adult with an advanced solid tumor such as melanoma, head and neck, liver or kidney cancer. The CDR3 spells CASSTPLRVAGGPTDTQYF. As DNA, the CDR3 is TGTGCCAGCAGCACCCCCCTAAGGGTAGCGGGGGGCCCCACAGATACGCAGTATTTT.